Included here is one T cell receptor beta chain sequence, with context. Its specific antigen is unknown. Per-nucleotide qualities are absent, and no much larger clonotype sits a single base away. The immunoSEQ Assay was used to sequence TCRbeta CDR3 regions. After extraction, genomic DNA underwent amplification by bias-controlled multiplex PCR, followed by high-throughput sequencing. Processing in the source paper ran as follows. Collapsing and filtering of sequences were performed to quantify the absolute abundance of each unique TCRbeta CDR3 region. T cell fraction was estimated by normalizing TCRbeta template counts to usable DNA, which was measured by amplifying reference genes present in all nucleated cells. Repertoire TCRs were annotated as SARS-CoV-2-specific by exact matching of V gene, CDR3 amino acid sequence and J gene to a known reactive TCR set. The reference SARS-CoV-2 TCR set came from MIRA and was filtered for enrichment in COVID-19-positive ImmuneCODE repertoires, removing public or cross-reactive TCRs. Using the MIRA antigens, annotated TCRs were further analysed by specific ORF or by position within an ORF. Breadth was defined as the number of annotated unique rearrangements divided by the total number of unique productive rearrangements, and depth was defined as the summed frequency of the annotated unique rearrangements. TCR breadth was compared between groups using two-sided Wilcoxon rank-sum tests. What TCRdb holds here is the immuneACCESS table cut down to in-frame rearrangements. Part of the clones is not present; checked against another copy, under half of the missing clones reflect an unresolved V gene, and the others are unexplained. That table supplies the V and J calls and clone size; D and trimming were determined from the DNA. This sample gives around 400,000 clones in total; around nine tenths of them show up just once. The ten largest account for 12% of the sample.

This record comes from a study of Ad26.COV2.S vaccination and SARS-CoV-2 variants (dated by TCRdb to about 2021). General notes on the study: Vaccine-arm donors were drawn from COV1001, a multicentre, randomized, double-blind, placebo-controlled phase I-IIa trial of Ad26.COV2.S in healthy adults. Ad26.COV2.S was given intramuscularly at 5x10^10 or 1x10^11 viral particles, as a single shot or as two shots 56 days apart. TCRbeta repertoire sequencing served as the tool for gauging how specific and how broad the SARS-CoV-2-reactive T cell receptors were following Ad26.COV2.S vaccination. A total of approximately 30 samples were included in the TCR-sequenced set, comprising roughly 19 Ad26.COV2.S vaccine recipients, 5 placebo recipients and 8 SARS-CoV-2 convalescent individuals. Participants in the trial were split at random into five groups of five each, receiving low-dose or high-dose Ad26.COV2.S once or twice, or else placebo on both occasions. Blinding of investigators to trial group allocation was maintained during experiments and outcome assessment.

From cysteine to phenylalanine, the CDR3 is 11 amino acids long. The only DNA kept is the CDR3, 33 bases in frame from the first base. From the germline V gene, CDR1 is SNHLY and CDR2 is FYNNEI. V is clipped by 5 bases and J by 6 bases, and the sequence between their germline boundaries is 6 bases long. Broader findings and caveats from the paper: According to the authors, total T cell responses may have been underestimated by the TCR breadth and depth analyses. After vaccination, substantial breadth of spike-specific CD8+ and CD4+ T cell responses was reported. Ad26.COV2.S recipients had higher spike-specific TCR breadth than placebo recipients (P = 0.0014). Vaccine and placebo recipients had similar non-spike TCR breadth, a finding consistent with the vaccine containing only spike. The study was not powered for comparison of responses between vaccine doses or regimens.

According to the study, the label for this sample's treatment or condition signals: roughly 18 received Ad26.COV2.S at low or high dose, single or two shots; a few received placebo; per-sample allocation not given. Repertoires of vaccine and placebo recipients were sequenced from samples taken on day 63 after the first injection. Between 29 July and 7 August 2020, Cohort 1b enrolled approximately 26 adults aged 18-55 years at one site in Boston, USA. As a vaccine, Ad26.COV2.S was a replication-incompetent adenovirus type 26 vector that expressed a prefusion-stabilized SARS-CoV-2 spike protein derived from the original Wuhan strain.

The receptor was isolated from a person aged 18 to 65 who received the Ad26.COV2.S COVID-19 vaccine or a placebo. The sequence is built from TRBV2 and TRBJ2-3, with the D gene not confidently named. The specimen was peripheral blood, collected in a trial of Ad26.COV2.S vaccine versus placebo. The DNA is as follows: TGTGCCAGCAGTCCCCTTGATACGCAGTATTTT. It codes for CASSPLDTQYF.